This T cell receptor beta chain was identified during a study of cytomegalovirus exposure and HLA in healthy donors. Study results and caveats: Solely CMV serostatus was available to characterize immune exposure. Listed as cytomegalovirus-associated were over 150 TCR beta chains.

Primers: 60 Vbeta forward and 13 Jbeta reverse. Sequencing was performed with immunoSEQ multiplex PCR; in TCRdb, only in-frame clones are kept and a portion is missing. The top ten hold around 5.8% of the sample, which has about 110,000 clones, about four fifths seen once. On this clone: Its antigen remains unknown.

Germline values: CDR1 LGHNA, CDR2 YSLEER. Trimming removed 0 bases from V and 8 bases from J; junction bases left unmatched: 4. The CDR3 spans 15 residues. The TCR originated in a woman aged 45-65 years in good health and CMV-seropositive. The chain employs TRBV4-3 and TRBJ1-1, with 12 bases fitting TRBD1. The source material was PBMCs. Here the CDR3 DNA reads TGCGCCAGCAGCCAAGAGCCCGGGACAGGGGGCGAAGCTTTCTTT. This translates into CASSQEPGTGGEAFF.